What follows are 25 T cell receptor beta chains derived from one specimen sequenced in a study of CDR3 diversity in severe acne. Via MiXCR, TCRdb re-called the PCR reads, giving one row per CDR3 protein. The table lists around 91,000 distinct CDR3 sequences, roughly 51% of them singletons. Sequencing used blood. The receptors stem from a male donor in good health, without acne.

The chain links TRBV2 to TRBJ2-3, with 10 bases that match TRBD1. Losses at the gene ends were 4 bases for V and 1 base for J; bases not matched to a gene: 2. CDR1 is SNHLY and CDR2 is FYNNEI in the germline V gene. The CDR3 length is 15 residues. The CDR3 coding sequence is TGTGCCAGCAGTGCCGGGACAGGGGGCACAGATACGCAGTATTTT. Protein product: CASSAGTGGTDTQYF.

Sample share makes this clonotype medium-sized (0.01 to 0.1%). For the CDR3, the DNA is TGCAGTGCTAGTGTGGATCTCACTGAAGCTTTCTTT. Its translation is CSASVDLTEAFF. The chain carries TRBV20-1 and TRBJ1-1; D ambiguous. Trimming shortened V by 3 bases and J by 4 bases, and 9 bases separated the two germline ends. Germline V gene data show CDR1 as DFQATT and CDR2 as SNEGSKA (reference sequence). This CDR3 has 12 amino acids.

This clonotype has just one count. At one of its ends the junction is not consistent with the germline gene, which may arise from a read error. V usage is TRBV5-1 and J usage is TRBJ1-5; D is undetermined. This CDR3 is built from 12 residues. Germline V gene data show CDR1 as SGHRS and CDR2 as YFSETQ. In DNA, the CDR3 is TGCGCCAGCAGCTTACCCTCACAGCCCGAGCATTTT. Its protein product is CASSLPSQPEHF.

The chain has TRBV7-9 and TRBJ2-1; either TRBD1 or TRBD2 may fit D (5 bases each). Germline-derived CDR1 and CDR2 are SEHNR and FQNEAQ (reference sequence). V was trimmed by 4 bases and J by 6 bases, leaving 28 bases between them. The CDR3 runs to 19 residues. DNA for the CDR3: TGTGCCAGCAGCTGGGACCGGGCTCTCGCGTGGGCCACGTCCAATGAGCAGTTCTTC. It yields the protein CASSWDRALAWATSNEQFF.

CDR3 protein: CASRGGQSAGEKLFF. CDR3 bases: TGTGCCAGCAGGGGCGGACAGTCGGCAGGGGAAAAACTGTTTTTT. This sequence joins TRBV2 and TRBJ1-4; tentative D call: TRBD1 (6 bases). The CDR3 extends over 15 amino acids. CDR1 is SNHLY, CDR2 FYNNEI, per germline. The V and J ends lost 6 bases and 8 bases respectively, with 19 bases between them.

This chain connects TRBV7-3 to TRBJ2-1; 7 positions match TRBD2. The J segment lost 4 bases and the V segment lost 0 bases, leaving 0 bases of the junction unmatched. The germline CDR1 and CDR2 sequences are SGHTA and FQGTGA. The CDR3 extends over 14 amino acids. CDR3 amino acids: CASSLTGGYNEQFF. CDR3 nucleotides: TGTGCCAGCAGCTTAACGGGAGGGTACAATGAGCAGTTCTTC.

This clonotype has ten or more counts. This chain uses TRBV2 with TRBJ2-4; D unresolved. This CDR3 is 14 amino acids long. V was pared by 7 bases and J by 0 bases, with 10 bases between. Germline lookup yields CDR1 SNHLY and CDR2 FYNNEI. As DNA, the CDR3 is TGTGCCAGCACCGAGACTGAAGCCAAAAACATTCAGTACTTC. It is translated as CASTETEAKNIQYF.

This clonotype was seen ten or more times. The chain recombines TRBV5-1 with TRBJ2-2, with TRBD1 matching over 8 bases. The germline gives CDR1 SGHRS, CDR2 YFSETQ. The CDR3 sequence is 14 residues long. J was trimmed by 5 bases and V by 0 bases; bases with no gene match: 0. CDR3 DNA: TGCGCCAGCAGCTTGGGGACAGGGACCGGGGAGCTGTTTTTT. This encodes CASSLGTGTGELFF.

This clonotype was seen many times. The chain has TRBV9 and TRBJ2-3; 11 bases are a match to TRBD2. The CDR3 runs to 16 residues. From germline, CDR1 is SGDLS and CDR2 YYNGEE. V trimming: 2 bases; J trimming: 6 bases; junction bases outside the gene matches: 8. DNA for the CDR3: TGTGCCAGCAGCGTGTATCGACTAGCGGGGCGGGATACGCAGTATTTT. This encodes CASSVYRLAGRDTQYF. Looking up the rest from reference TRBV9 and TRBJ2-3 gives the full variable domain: DSGVTQTPKHLITATGQRVTLRCSPRSGDLSVYWYQQSLDQGLQFLIQYYNGEERAKGNILERFSAQQFPDLHSELNLSSLELGDSALYFCASSVYRLAGRDTQYFGPGTRLTVL.

CDR3 loop: CASSTYTAGGYTEAFF. In nucleotides, the CDR3 is TGTGCCAGTAGTACCTACACCGCGGGGGGGTACACTGAAGCTTTCTTT. This chain joins TRBV19 and TRBJ1-1; D possibly corresponds to TRBD1 (5 bases). This CDR3 spans 16 amino acids. Trimming removed 4 bases at V and 3 bases at J, with 18 bases between. Germline V gene lookup returns CDR1 LNHDA and CDR2 SQIVND (reference sequence).

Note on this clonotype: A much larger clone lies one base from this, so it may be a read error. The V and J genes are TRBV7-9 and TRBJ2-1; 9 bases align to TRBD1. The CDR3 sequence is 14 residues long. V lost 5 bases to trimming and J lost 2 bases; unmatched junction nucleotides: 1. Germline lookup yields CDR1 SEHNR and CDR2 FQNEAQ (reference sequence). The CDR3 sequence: CASSGDRAYNEQFF. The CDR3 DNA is TGTGCCAGCAGCGGGGACAGGGCCTACAATGAGCAGTTCTTC. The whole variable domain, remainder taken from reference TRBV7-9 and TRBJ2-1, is DTGVSQNPRHKITKRGQNVTFRCDPISEHNRLYWYRQTLGQGPEFLTYFQNEAQLEKSRLLSDRFSAERPKGSFSTLEIQRTEQGDSAMYLCASSGDRAYNEQFFGPGTRLTVL.

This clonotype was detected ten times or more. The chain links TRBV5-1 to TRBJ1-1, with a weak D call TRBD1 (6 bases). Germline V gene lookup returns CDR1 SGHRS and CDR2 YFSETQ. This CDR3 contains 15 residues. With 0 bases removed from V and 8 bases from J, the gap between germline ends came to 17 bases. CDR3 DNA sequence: TGCGCCAGCAGCTTGGATGTGACAGGAGGCTTGGAAGCTTTCTTT. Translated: CASSLDVTGGLEAFF. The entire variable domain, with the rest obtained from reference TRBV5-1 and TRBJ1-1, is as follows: KAGVTQTPRYLIKTRGQQVTLSCSPISGHRSVSWYQQTPGQGLQFLFEYFSETQRNKGNFPGRFSGRQFSNSRSEMNVSTLELGDSALYLCASSLDVTGGLEAFFGQGTRLTVV.

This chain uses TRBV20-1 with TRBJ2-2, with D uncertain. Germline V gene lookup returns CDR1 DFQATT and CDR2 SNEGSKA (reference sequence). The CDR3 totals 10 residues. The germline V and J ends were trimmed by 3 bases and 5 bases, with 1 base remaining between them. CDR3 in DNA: TGCAGTGCTAGTACCGGGGAGCTGTTTTTT. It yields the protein CSASTGELFF.

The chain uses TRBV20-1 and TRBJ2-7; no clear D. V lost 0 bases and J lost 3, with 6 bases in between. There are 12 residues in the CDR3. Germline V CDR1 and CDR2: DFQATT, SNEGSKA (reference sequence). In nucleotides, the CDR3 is TGCAGTGCTAGAGAGTGGGTCTACGAGCAGTACTTC. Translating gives CSAREWVYEQYF.

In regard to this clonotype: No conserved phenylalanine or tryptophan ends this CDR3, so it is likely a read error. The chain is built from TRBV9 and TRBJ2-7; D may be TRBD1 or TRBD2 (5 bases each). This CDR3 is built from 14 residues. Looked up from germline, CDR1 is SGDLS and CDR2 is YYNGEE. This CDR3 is CASSFGTGPYGQYS. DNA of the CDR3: TGTGCCAGCAGCTTCGGGACGGGCCCCTACGGGCAGTACTCC.

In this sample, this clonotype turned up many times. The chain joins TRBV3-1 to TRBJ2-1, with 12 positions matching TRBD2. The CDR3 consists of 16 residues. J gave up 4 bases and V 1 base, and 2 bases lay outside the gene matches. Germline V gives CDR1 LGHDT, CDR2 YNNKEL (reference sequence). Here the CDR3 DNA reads TGTGCCAGCAGCCAAGTTGGACTAGCGGGGTACAATGAGCAGTTCTTC. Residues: CASSQVGLAGYNEQFF.

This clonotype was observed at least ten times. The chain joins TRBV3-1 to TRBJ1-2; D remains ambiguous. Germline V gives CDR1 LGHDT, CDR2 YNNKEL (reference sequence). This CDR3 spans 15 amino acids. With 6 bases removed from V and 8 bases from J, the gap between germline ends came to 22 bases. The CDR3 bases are TGTGCCAGCAGTCTCGACACCACCCGGGCTAGGGGCTACACCTTC. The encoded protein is CASSLDTTRARGYTF. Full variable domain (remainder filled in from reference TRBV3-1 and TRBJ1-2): DTAVSQTPKYLVTQMGNDKSIKCEQNLGHDTMYWYKQDSKKFLKIMFSYNNKELIINETVPNRFSPKSPDKAHLNLHINSLELGDSAVYFCASSLDTTRARGYTFGSGTRLTVV.

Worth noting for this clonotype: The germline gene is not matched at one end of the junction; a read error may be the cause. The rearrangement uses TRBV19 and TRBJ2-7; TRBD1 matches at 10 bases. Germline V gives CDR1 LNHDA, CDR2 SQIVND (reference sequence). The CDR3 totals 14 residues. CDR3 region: CATGDRGSSYGQYF. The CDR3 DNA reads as TGTGCCACTGGGGACAGGGGTTCTTCCTACGGGCAGTACTTC.

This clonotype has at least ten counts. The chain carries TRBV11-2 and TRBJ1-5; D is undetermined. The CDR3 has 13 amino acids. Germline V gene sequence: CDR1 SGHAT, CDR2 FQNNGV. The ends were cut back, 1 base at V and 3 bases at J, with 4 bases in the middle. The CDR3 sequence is CASSLGSNQPQHF. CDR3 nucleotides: TGTGCCAGCAGCTTAGGGTCCAATCAGCCCCAGCATTTT.

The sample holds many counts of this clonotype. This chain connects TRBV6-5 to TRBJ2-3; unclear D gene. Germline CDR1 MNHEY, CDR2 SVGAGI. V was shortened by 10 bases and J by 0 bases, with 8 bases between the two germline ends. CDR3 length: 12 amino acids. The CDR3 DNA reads TGTGCCACAGCCCCTAGCACAGATACGCAGTATTTT. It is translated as CATAPSTDTQYF.

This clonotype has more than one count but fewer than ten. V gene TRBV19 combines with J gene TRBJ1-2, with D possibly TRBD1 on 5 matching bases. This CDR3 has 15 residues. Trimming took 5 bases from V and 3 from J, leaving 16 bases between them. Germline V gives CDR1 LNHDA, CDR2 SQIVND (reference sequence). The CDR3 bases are TGTGCCAGTAGTGCCCAGCGGGGGTTCTACTATGGCTACACCTTC. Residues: CASSAQRGFYYGYTF.

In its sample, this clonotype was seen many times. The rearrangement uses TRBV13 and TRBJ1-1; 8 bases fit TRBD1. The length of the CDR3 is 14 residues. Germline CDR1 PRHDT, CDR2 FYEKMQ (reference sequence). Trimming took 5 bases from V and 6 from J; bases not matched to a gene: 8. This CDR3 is CASSTGGQVSEAFF. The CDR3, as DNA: TGTGCCAGCAGCACGGGGGGACAGGTCTCTGAAGCTTTCTTT. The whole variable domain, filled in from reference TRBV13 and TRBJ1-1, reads AAGVIQSPRHLIKEKRETATLKCYPIPRHDTVYWYQQGPGQDPQFLISFYEKMQSDKGSIPDRFSAQQFSDYHSELNMSSLELGDSALYFCASSTGGQVSEAFFGQGTRLTVV.

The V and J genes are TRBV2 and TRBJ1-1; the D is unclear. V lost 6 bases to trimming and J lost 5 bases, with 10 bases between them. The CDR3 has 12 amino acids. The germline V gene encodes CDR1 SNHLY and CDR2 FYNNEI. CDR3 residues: CASRGRKTEAFF. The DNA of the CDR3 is TGTGCCAGCAGGGGTCGGAAGACTGAAGCTTTCTTT.

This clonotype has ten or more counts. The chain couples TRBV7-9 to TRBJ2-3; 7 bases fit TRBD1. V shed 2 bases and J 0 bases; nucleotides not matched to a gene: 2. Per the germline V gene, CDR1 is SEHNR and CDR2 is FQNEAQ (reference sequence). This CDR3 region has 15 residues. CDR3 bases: TGTGCCAGCAGCTTAAAGGGGGCTAGCACAGATACGCAGTATTTT. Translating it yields CASSLKGASTDTQYF.

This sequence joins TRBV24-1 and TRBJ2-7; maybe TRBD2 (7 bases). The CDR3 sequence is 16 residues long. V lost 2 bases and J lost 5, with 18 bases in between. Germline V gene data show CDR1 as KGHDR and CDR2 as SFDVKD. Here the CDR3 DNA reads TGTGCCACCAGTGATTCCGGGGGGCAGGGAAGGCACGAGCAGTACTTC. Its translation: CATSDSGGQGRHEQYF.